Following are 15 T cell receptor beta chains from one sample sequenced in a study of blood T cell repertoires in COVID-19 (dated by TCRdb to about 2020). The library was produced with the immunoSEQ multiplex PCR assay. TCRdb took over this immuneACCESS table, retaining in-frame rearrangements with V and J assigned. Such tables are incomplete; in checked studies, under half of the missing clones stem from an unresolved V gene, and the remainder is unexplained. The sample table contains about 200,000 clones; only one count was recorded for 82% of them. Jointly, the top ten make up under 8.5% of the sample. Sequencing was carried out using peripheral blood. The receptors were gathered from an elderly woman with COVID-19, enrolled during active disease.

V gene TRBV7-2 combines with J gene TRBJ2-2; the match to TRBD2 covers 7 bases. V dropped 5 bases and J dropped 7; count of bases not matched to a gene: 10. CDR1 is SGHTA and CDR2 is FQGNSA in the germline V gene. This CDR3 is built from 15 residues. This chain's CDR3 is CASSVSRGTGGELFF. DNA of the CDR3: TGTGCCAGCAGCGTTTCGCGGGGGACGGGCGGGGAGCTGTTTTTT.

This chain links TRBV6-5 with TRBJ1-1, with D tentatively TRBD1 (6 bases). The germline V gene has CDR1 MNHEY and CDR2 SVGAGI. Trimming shortened V by 6 bases and J by 0 bases, and 11 bases separated the two germline ends. The CDR3 length is 14 residues. As DNA, the CDR3 is TGTGCCAGCAGGGTGGGGGGGCTGAACACTGAAGCTTTCTTT. This gives the protein CASRVGGLNTEAFF.

The chain uses TRBV24-1 and TRBJ2-6, with unresolved D. The germline V and J ends were trimmed by 4 bases and 2 bases, with 11 bases remaining between them. Germline V gene lookup returns CDR1 KGHDR and CDR2 SFDVKD. The CDR3 has 16 residues. The DNA for the CDR3 is TGTGCCACCAGTGACCCTGGCGGAACTGGGGCCAACGTCCTGACTTTC. Encoded protein: CATSDPGGTGANVLTF.

V gene TRBV15 combines with J gene TRBJ1-1; 7 nucleotides match TRBD1. This CDR3 has 16 amino acids. Germline-derived CDR1 and CDR2 are LNHNV and YYDKDF (reference sequence). With 1 base clipped from V and 0 bases from J, the junction kept 5 bases outside the gene matches. The CDR3 bases are TGTGCCACCAGCAGAGCCCCGACAGGGATGAACACTGAAGCTTTCTTT. The encoded protein is CATSRAPTGMNTEAFF.

This clone occurred once. This rearrangement joins TRBV5-1 to TRBJ2-2; D is unresolved. Trimming pared 4 bases from V and 6 bases from J, leaving 13 bases between. Germline values: CDR1 SGHRS, CDR2 YFSETQ. The CDR3 sequence is 14 residues long. As DNA, the CDR3 is TGCGCCAGCAGCCAGAGCGCGGCCTCCGGGGAGCTGTTTTTT. It encodes CASSQSAASGELFF.

Concerning this clone: At one boundary the junction diverges from the germline segment, which might be a read error. The rearrangement uses TRBV19 and TRBJ1-1; perhaps TRBD1 as D (5 bases). Germline V gene sequence: CDR1 LNHDA, CDR2 SQIVND (reference sequence). The CDR3 runs 14 residues. The chain's CDR3 is CASSIHAGNAEAFF. The CDR3 nucleotides are TGTGCCAGTAGTATCCACGCAGGGAACGCTGAAGCTTTCTTT.

V usage is TRBV19 and J usage is TRBJ2-7; D remains ambiguous. V lost 6 bases and J 3 bases, leaving 12 bases between the germline ends. The CDR3 length is 13 residues. CDR1 is LNHDA and CDR2 is SQIVND in the germline V gene (reference sequence). CDR3 sequence reads: CASRSETLYEQYF. CDR3 in DNA: TGTGCCAGTAGATCGGAGACCCTCTACGAGCAGTACTTC.

The V and J genes are TRBV30 and TRBJ1-6; maybe TRBD1 (6 bases). This CDR3 has 15 amino acids. Looked up from germline, CDR1 is GTSNPN and CDR2 is SVGIG (reference sequence). V was shortened by 3 bases and J by 8 bases, with 17 bases between the two germline ends. In DNA, the CDR3 is TGTGCCTGGAGACTCGCCGGGACATTAGATTCACCCCTCCACTTT. Protein sequence: CAWRLAGTLDSPLHF.

The chain joins TRBV5-1 to TRBJ1-2, with D unresolved. Germline V gives CDR1 SGHRS, CDR2 YFSETQ. CDR3 length: 13 residues. With 3 bases removed from V and 4 bases from J, the gap between germline ends came to 10 bases. CDR3 bases: TGCGCCAGCAGCTCGGGTCTAGGCTATGGCTACACCTTC. The encoded protein is CASSSGLGYGYTF. Together with reference TRBV5-1 and TRBJ1-2, the CDR3 gives the full variable domain: KAGVTQTPRYLIKTRGQQVTLSCSPISGHRSVSWYQQTPGQGLQFLFEYFSETQRNKGNFPGRFSGRQFSNSRSEMNVSTLELGDSALYLCASSSGLGYGYTFGSGTRLTVV.

The J gene is TRBJ2-7, the V gene TRBV18; D ambiguous. There are 15 residues in the CDR3. The V end lost 10 bases, the J end lost 5 bases, and 24 bases lay between the germline ends. Per the germline V gene, CDR1 is KGHSH and CDR2 is LQKENI. This CDR3 reads CATSDLQASYNEQYF. For the CDR3, the DNA is TGTGCCACATCAGATCTTCAGGCTTCTTACAACGAGCAGTACTTC.

The chain is built from TRBV6-2 or TRBV6-3 and TRBJ1-5; D is possibly TRBD1 (5 bases). The CDR3 consists of 13 residues. The germline V and J ends were trimmed by 0 bases and 11 bases, with 11 bases remaining between them. CDR1 and CDR2 from the germline V gene are MNHEY and SVGEGT. CDR3 protein: CASSYSDSSTQHF. The CDR3 nucleotides are TGTGCCAGCAGTTACTCCGACAGTAGCACCCAGCATTTT.

The chain employs TRBV30 and TRBJ1-2; maybe TRBD1 (6 bases). V gave up 2 bases and J gave up 4 bases, with 11 bases separating them. CDR3 length: 13 amino acids. In germline, CDR1 is GTSNPN, CDR2 SVGIG (reference sequence). The CDR3 protein is CAWSRGRGYGYTF. CDR3 in DNA: TGTGCCTGGAGTCGGGGCAGGGGCTATGGCTACACCTTC. Full variable domain (missing parts from reference TRBV30 and TRBJ1-2): SQTIHQWPATLVQPVGSPLSLECTVEGTSNPNLYWYRQAAGRGLQLLFYSVGIGQISSEVPQNLSASRPQDRQFILSSKKLLLSDSGFYLCAWSRGRGYGYTFGSGTRLTVV.

V gene TRBV6-5 combines with J gene TRBJ1-2, with TRBD1 identical over 8 bases. V lost 6 bases, J lost 4 bases, and 10 bases stayed unmatched. The CDR3 length is 15 residues. CDR1 is MNHEY, CDR2 SVGAGI, per germline. The CDR3 sequence: CASSDPRGRAYGYTF. The CDR3 nucleotides are TGTGCCAGCAGCGACCCCAGGGGGCGAGCCTATGGCTACACCTTC.

The V gene is TRBV30, the J gene TRBJ1-2; TRBD1 is a possible D gene (5 bases). The V end lost 0 bases, the J end lost 0 bases, and 11 bases lay between the germline ends. Germline V gene data show CDR1 as GTSNPN and CDR2 as SVGIG (reference sequence). This CDR3 is built from 15 residues. This CDR3 is CAWSVRGGANYGYTF. In DNA, the CDR3 is TGTGCCTGGAGTGTACGGGGAGGGGCTAACTATGGCTACACCTTC.

The chain employs TRBV10-3 and TRBJ2-5, with D possibly TRBD2 on 5 matching bases. Germline-derived CDR1 and CDR2 are ENHRY and SYGVKD. The CDR3 length is 11 residues. V was clipped by 10 bases and J by 4 bases, with 10 bases between them. DNA for the CDR3: TGTGCCACCTCACTAGGAGAGACCCAGTACTTC. Translation gives CATSLGETQYF.